The 26 T cell receptor beta chains below were found in one sample sequenced in a study of shared clonotypes between healthy human individuals (dated by TCRdb to 2020 to 2021). The library was built by means of the immunoSEQ multiplex PCR assay. Here the immuneACCESS table is served through TCRdb, limited to in-frame sequences with V and J called. Missing clones are a known gap in these copies; in checked studies unresolved V genes cover under half, and the rest lacks a known reason. The sample profile shows some 1,100,000 clones; more than 75% of them were found once. The ten top clones hold 0.5% to 0.6% of the sample. The source material was memory CD4+ T cells from PBMCs. The sample's cell subset or site, from its label and the paper: CD45RA-negative fraction. The receptors shown here come from a man between 18 and 35 years old in good health. Some clones in this sample may be carry-over from other donors' samples.

The chain links TRBV2 to TRBJ2-3; TRBD2 aligns across 7 bases. Germline lookup yields CDR1 SNHLY and CDR2 FYNNEI. The V and J ends lost 5 bases and 2 bases, in that order; junction bases with no gene match: 13. This CDR3 spans 17 amino acids. CDR3 loop: CASSSRLDGGITDTQYF. As DNA, the CDR3 is TGTGCCAGCAGTTCCCGGCTCGACGGGGGGATCACAGATACGCAGTATTTT.

V usage is TRBV6-9 and J usage is TRBJ1-3; 8 positions agree with TRBD1. V was pared by 5 bases and J by 0 bases, with 9 bases of the junction left unmatched. CDR1 is MNHGY, CDR2 SVAAGI, per germline. CDR3 length: 17 residues. The CDR3 bases are TGTGCCAGCAGTGCAGGACAGGGCGATCTCTCTGGAAACACCATATATTTT. Residues: CASSAGQGDLSGNTIYF.

The CDR3 here is CASSLEVGRGGWAFF. The DNA for the CDR3 is TGTGCCAGCAGCTTAGAGGTTGGGAGGGGAGGATGGGCTTTCTTT. The rearrangement uses TRBV7-2 and TRBJ1-1; D possibly corresponds to TRBD1 (5 bases). The length of the CDR3 is 15 residues. V lost 1 base to trimming and J lost 11 bases, with 20 bases between them. The germline gives CDR1 SGHTA, CDR2 FQGNSA. The full variable domain, in which reference TRBV7-2 and TRBJ1-1 provide the parts outside the CDR3, is GAGVSQSPSNKVTEKGKDVELRCDPISGHTALYWYRQSLGQGLEFLIYFQGNSAPDKSGLPSDRFSAERTGGSVSTLTIQRTQQEDSAVYLCASSLEVGRGGWAFFGQGTRLTVV.

The rearrangement joins TRBV10-3 to TRBJ2-7, with no clear D. V was clipped by 2 bases and J by 3 bases, with 5 bases between them. The germline gives CDR1 ENHRY, CDR2 SYGVKD. This CDR3 is 12 amino acids long. In DNA, the CDR3 is TGTGCCATCAGTGAGACCGGCTACGAGCAGTACTTC. The encoded protein is CAISETGYEQYF.

The chain combines TRBV10-3 with TRBJ1-5; 8 bases line up with TRBD1. The ends lost 6 bases at V and 1 base at J; junction bases unmatched: 2. CDR1 is ENHRY, CDR2 SYGVKD, per germline. CDR3 length: 14 residues. The CDR3 is CAIRRTGSNQPQHF. CDR3 DNA sequence: TGTGCCATCAGGCGGACAGGGAGCAATCAGCCCCAGCATTTT.

The CDR3 here is CASSLQWNEQFF. The DNA for the CDR3 is TGCGCCAGCAGCTTACAGTGGAATGAGCAGTTCTTC. V usage is TRBV5-1 and J usage is TRBJ2-1; D gene uncertain. The CDR3 loop spans 12 amino acids. Trimming removed 2 bases from V and 7 bases from J, with 7 bases in between. Looked up from germline, CDR1 is SGHRS and CDR2 is YFSETQ.

CDR3 bases: TGTGCCAGCAGGCTGGGACTTAACAATGAGCAGTTCTTC. Amino acids: CASRLGLNNEQFF. This rearrangement joins TRBV28 to TRBJ2-1, with D perhaps matching TRBD2 (6 bases). Trimming pared 6 bases from V and 5 bases from J, leaving 11 bases between. CDR1 is MDHEN and CDR2 is SYDVKM in the germline V gene. CDR3 length equals 13 residues.

The chain employs TRBV27 and TRBJ2-5; maybe TRBD2 (6 bases). Per the germline V gene, CDR1 is MNHEY and CDR2 is SMNVEV (reference sequence). V lost 0 bases to trimming and J lost 5 bases, with 13 bases between them. The CDR3 loop spans 15 amino acids. The CDR3: CASSLSPHGGETQYF. The CDR3 nucleotides read TGTGCCAGCAGTTTATCGCCACACGGAGGGGAGACCCAGTACTTC.

V and J are TRBV27 and TRBJ2-2, with 9 bases lining up with TRBD2. V gave up 3 bases and J gave up 12 bases; unmatched junction bases: 8. The CDR3 contains 14 residues. The germline V gene encodes CDR1 MNHEY and CDR2 SMNVEV (reference sequence). The CDR3 reads CASSFWREGLQLFF. The CDR3 DNA sequence: TGTGCCAGCAGTTTCTGGCGGGAGGGGTTGCAGCTGTTTTTT.

The J gene is TRBJ2-7, the V gene TRBV4-3, with 9 bases matching TRBD2. The CDR3 is made up of 19 amino acids. V shed 0 bases and J 2 bases; nucleotides not matched to a gene: 14. Germline V gene sequence: CDR1 LGHNA, CDR2 YSLEER. The CDR3 loop is CASSQEHAIAGAPAYEQYF. The CDR3 bases are TGCGCCAGCAGCCAAGAGCACGCGATAGCGGGAGCCCCAGCCTACGAGCAGTACTTC.

The chain uses TRBV7-9 and TRBJ1-2; D is uncertain. This CDR3 spans 17 amino acids. Between the trimmed V and J ends, which lost 1 base and 0 bases, there was a span of 15 bases. Looked up from germline, CDR1 is SEHNR and CDR2 is FQNEAQ (reference sequence). The CDR3 is CASSLGSGSTANYGYTF. The CDR3 DNA reads TGTGCCAGCAGCTTAGGGAGCGGGAGCACAGCTAACTATGGCTACACCTTC.

The CDR3 nucleotides read TGTGCCAGCAGGAAAGGTGGGGAAACTAATGAAAAACTGTTTTTT. This sequence encodes CASRKGGETNEKLFF. This sequence joins TRBV28 and TRBJ1-4; no clear D gene. Trimming cost V 6 bases and J 1 base, with 12 bases left between them. The CDR3 length is 15 residues. Germline assignment: CDR1 MDHEN and CDR2 SYDVKM.

This clone was counted once. CDR3 in amino acids: CASSIQGAGGDTQYF. CDR3 bases: TGCGCCAGCAGCATCCAGGGGGCGGGAGGAGATACGCAGTATTTT. The chain couples TRBV5-1 to TRBJ2-3; D may be TRBD1 or TRBD2 (8 bases each). Germline loops: CDR1 SGHRS, CDR2 YFSETQ. The CDR3 consists of 15 residues. V was shortened by 4 bases and J by 5 bases, with 17 bases between the two germline ends.

This clone was seen only once. This probably arose from a read error, given a far larger clone one base away. The chain recombines TRBV6-6 with TRBJ1-5; D is perhaps TRBD1 (5 bases). The CDR3 is 13 residues long. Between the trimmed V and J ends, which lost 6 bases and 3 bases, there was a span of 9 bases. Germline CDR1 and CDR2: MNHNY and SVGAGI (reference sequence). The CDR3 reads CASSRDHNQPQHF. In DNA, the CDR3 is TGTGCCAGCAGCCGGGACCACAATCAGCCCCAGCATTTT.

CDR3 nucleotide sequence: TGCGCCAGCAGTGAGTCGGGACACCGAGGGGGGCCCCAGCATTTT. This gives the protein CASSESGHRGGPQHF. V is TRBV10-2 and J is TRBJ1-5; TRBD1 might be the D (6 bases). In germline, CDR1 is WSHSY, CDR2 SAAADI. This CDR3 spans 15 amino acids. Trimming stripped 0 bases from V and 9 bases from J, with 15 bases between.

The rearrangement links TRBV5-1 to TRBJ2-3, with unresolved D. Per germline, CDR1 SGHRS and CDR2 YFSETQ. CDR3 length equals 14 residues. Trimming cost V 0 bases and J 6 bases, with 11 bases left between them. The CDR3 sequence is CASSLEPRADTQYF. DNA of the CDR3: TGCGCCAGCAGCTTGGAGCCTAGGGCGGATACGCAGTATTTT.

The chain joins TRBV5-6 to TRBJ2-5, with D possibly being TRBD1 (6 bases). Germline values: CDR1 SGHDT, CDR2 YYEEEE. V was shortened by 1 base and J by 6 bases, with 13 bases between the two germline ends. This CDR3 has 14 residues. The chain's CDR3 is CASSLPPQGQTQYF. CDR3 sequence (DNA): TGTGCCAGCAGCTTGCCCCCCCAGGGGCAGACCCAGTACTTC. Drawing the rest from reference TRBV5-6 and TRBJ2-5, the complete variable domain is DAGVTQSPTHLIKTRGQQVTLRCSPKSGHDTVSWYQQALGQGPQFIFQYYEEEERQRGNFPDRFSGHQFPNYSSELNVNALLLGDSALYLCASSLPPQGQTQYFGPGTRLLVL.

The chain joins TRBV10-3 to TRBJ1-2, with D tentatively TRBD1 (6 bases). Germline V CDR1 and CDR2: ENHRY, SYGVKD. The CDR3 consists of 14 residues. V dropped 7 bases and J dropped 4 bases, with 16 bases sitting between them. The CDR3 DNA sequence: TGTGCCATCACCCCACAGGGCATAGGCTATGGCTACACCTTC. Translating gives CAITPQGIGYGYTF.

This clone appeared a single time. V and J are TRBV27 and TRBJ2-7; 7 nucleotides align to TRBD2. The CDR3 contains 15 residues. Germline trimming cut 3 bases from V and 6 bases from J; bases unmatched to any gene: 11. CDR1 and CDR2 from the germline V gene are MNHEY and SMNVEV (reference sequence). CDR3 residues: CASSLVWGRAPEQYF. The DNA for the CDR3 is TGTGCCAGCAGTTTGGTTTGGGGGAGGGCCCCCGAGCAGTACTTC.

The genes are TRBV4-1 and TRBJ2-1; possibly TRBD2 for D (5 bases). There are 12 residues in the CDR3. Deletions cut 0 bases from V and 15 bases from J, with 12 bases between. Germline CDR1 and CDR2: MGHRA and YSYEKL. CDR3 coding DNA: TGCGCCAGCAGCCAAGAGACAACTAGTCCGTTCTTC. It specifies CASSQETTSPFF.

This clone has ten or more counts. V usage is TRBV28 and J usage is TRBJ1-5, with 7 nucleotides matching TRBD1. Trimming at V came to 5 bases and at J to 6 bases, leaving 7 bases not matched to a gene. The CDR3 has 14 residues. The V gene's germline CDR1 is MDHEN and CDR2 SYDVKM. The chain's CDR3 is CASSLRDRGQPQHF. The CDR3 region has the DNA TGTGCCAGCAGTCTCCGGGACAGAGGTCAGCCCCAGCATTTT.

V gene TRBV6-1 combines with J gene TRBJ1-5; D is unresolved. With 4 bases removed from V and 6 bases from J, the gap between germline ends came to 16 bases. CDR1 and CDR2 from the germline V gene are MNHNS and SASEGT. The CDR3 totals 15 residues. The chain's CDR3 is CASSGKWSAGQPQHF. The CDR3 nucleotides read TGTGCCAGCAGTGGCAAATGGTCTGCGGGTCAGCCCCAGCATTTT.

The genes are TRBV5-1 and TRBJ1-5; D unresolved. CDR3 size: 15 residues. V lost 0 bases and J 5 bases, leaving 12 bases between the germline ends. Germline V CDR1 and CDR2: SGHRS, YFSETQ. CDR3 region: CASSLAGISDQPQHF. DNA for the CDR3: TGCGCCAGCAGCTTGGCCGGGATCTCGGATCAGCCCCAGCATTTT.

The J gene is TRBJ2-7, the V gene TRBV10-3, with TRBD2 identical over 7 bases. The V segment lost 5 bases and the J segment 3 bases; nucleotides outside the gene matches: 7. Germline loops: CDR1 ENHRY, CDR2 SYGVKD. CDR3 length: 14 amino acids. The CDR3 sequence: CAISKGLNLYEQYF. The CDR3 DNA sequence: TGTGCCATCAGTAAGGGACTAAATCTCTACGAGCAGTACTTC.

The chain recombines TRBV4-2 with TRBJ2-3, with 11 bases aligning to TRBD2. J lost 0 bases, V lost 3 bases, and 14 bases had no gene match. CDR1 is LGHNA, CDR2 YNFKEQ, per germline. The CDR3 has 20 amino acids. The CDR3, as DNA: TGTGCCAGCAGCCATGTGGGGCGACTAGCGGGATTCCCTAGCACAGATACGCAGTATTTT. Residues: CASSHVGRLAGFPSTDTQYF.

V is TRBV6-5 and J is TRBJ1-3, with a possible D match to TRBD1 (5 bases). CDR1 MNHEY and CDR2 SVGAGI come from the germline V gene. CDR3 size: 13 residues. Trimming removed 10 bases at V and 0 bases at J, with 10 bases between. Here the CDR3 reads CATTGSSGNTIYF. The CDR3 coding sequence is TGTGCCACCACAGGAAGCTCTGGAAACACCATATATTTT.